The 3 T cell receptor beta chains below all came from one sample that was sequenced in a study of blood T cell repertoires in COVID-19 (dated by TCRdb to about 2020). Library preparation employed the immunoSEQ multiplex PCR assay. TCRdb took over this immuneACCESS table, retaining in-frame rearrangements with V and J assigned. Such tables are incomplete; in checked studies, under half of the missing clones stem from an unresolved V gene, and the remainder is unexplained. The sample data list 300,000 to 350,000 clones, and 90% of these were observed just once. Clones ranked in the top ten supply approximately 7.5% of the sample. Sequencing was performed on peripheral blood. Receptors originate from a woman aged 25 to 45 with COVID-19, enrolled during active disease.

This clone appeared once. The chain has TRBV2 and TRBJ1-3; weak D call: TRBD1 (5 bases). Trimming removed 3 bases from V and 0 bases from J, with 12 bases in between. Germline V gives CDR1 SNHLY, CDR2 FYNNEI. This CDR3 region has 16 residues. In DNA form, the CDR3 reads TGTGCCAGCAGTGATTACAGGAGAAACTCTGGAAACACCATATATTTT. Protein: CASSDYRRNSGNTIYF.

The genes are TRBV4-1 and TRBJ1-4, with D perhaps matching TRBD1 (5 bases). The V and J ends lost 0 bases and 3 bases respectively, with 14 bases between them. The CDR3 loop spans 17 amino acids. CDR1 is MGHRA and CDR2 is YSYEKL in the germline V gene. DNA for the CDR3: TGCGCCAGCAGCCAAGAAGATCCCGGGGGGTCTAATGAAAAACTGTTTTTT. Protein sequence: CASSQEDPGGSNEKLFF.

The V call is TRBV6-2 or TRBV6-3, the J call TRBJ2-5, with a possible D match to TRBD1 (6 bases). Trimming removed 4 bases from V and 5 bases from J, with 14 bases in between. Germline V gene lookup returns CDR1 MNHEY and CDR2 SVGEGT. The CDR3 runs to 14 residues. The CDR3, as DNA: TGTGCCAGCAGTTCGTACCACAGGGAGGAGACCCAGTACTTC. Translated: CASSSYHREETQYF.